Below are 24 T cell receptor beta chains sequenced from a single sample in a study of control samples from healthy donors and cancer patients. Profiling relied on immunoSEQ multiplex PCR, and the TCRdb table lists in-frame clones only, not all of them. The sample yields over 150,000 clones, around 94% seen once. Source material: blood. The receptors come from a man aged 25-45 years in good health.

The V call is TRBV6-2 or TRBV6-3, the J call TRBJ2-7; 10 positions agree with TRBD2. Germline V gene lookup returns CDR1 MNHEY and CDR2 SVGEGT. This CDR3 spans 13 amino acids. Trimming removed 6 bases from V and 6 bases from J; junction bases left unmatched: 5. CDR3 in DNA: TGTGCCAGCAGCCCTAGCGGGGGAAGCGAGCAGTACTTC. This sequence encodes CASSPSGGSEQYF.

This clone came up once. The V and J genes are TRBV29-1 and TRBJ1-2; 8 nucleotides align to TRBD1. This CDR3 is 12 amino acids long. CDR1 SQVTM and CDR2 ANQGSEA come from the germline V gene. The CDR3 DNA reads TGCAGTATCGGACAGGGAGGCTATGGCTACACCTTC. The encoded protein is CSIGQGGYGYTF.

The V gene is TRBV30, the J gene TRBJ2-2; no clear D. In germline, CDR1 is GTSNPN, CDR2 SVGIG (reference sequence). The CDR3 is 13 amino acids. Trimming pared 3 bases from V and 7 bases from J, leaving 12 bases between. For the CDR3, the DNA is TGTGCCTGGAGGACCAATTGGGGCGGGGAGCTGTTTTTT. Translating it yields CAWRTNWGGELFF.

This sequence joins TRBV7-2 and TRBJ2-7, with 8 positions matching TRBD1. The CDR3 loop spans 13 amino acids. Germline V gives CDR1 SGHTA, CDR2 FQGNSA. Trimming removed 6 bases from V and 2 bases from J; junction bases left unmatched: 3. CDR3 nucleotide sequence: TGTGCCAGCAGAGGGGGACAGGCCTACGAGCAGTACTTC. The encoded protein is CASRGGQAYEQYF.

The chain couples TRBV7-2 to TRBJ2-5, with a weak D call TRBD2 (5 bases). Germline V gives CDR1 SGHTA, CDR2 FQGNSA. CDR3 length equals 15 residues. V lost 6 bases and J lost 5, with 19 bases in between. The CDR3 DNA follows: TGTGCCAGCAGTACTCGGGCCGGGGTCCGGGAGACCCAGTACTTC. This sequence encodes CASSTRAGVRETQYF.

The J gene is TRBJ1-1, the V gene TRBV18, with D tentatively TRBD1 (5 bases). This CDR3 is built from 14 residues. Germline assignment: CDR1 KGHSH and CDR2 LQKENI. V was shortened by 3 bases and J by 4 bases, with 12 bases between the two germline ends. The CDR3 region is CASSPSGRSTEAFF. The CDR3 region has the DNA TGTGCCAGCTCACCGTCGGGGCGGAGCACTGAAGCTTTCTTT.

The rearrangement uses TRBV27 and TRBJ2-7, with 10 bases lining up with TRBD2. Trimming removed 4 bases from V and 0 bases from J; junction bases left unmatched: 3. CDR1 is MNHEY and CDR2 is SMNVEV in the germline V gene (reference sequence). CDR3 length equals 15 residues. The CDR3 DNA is TGTGCCAGCAGTTGGACTAGCGGAAACTCCTACGAGCAGTACTTC. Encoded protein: CASSWTSGNSYEQYF.

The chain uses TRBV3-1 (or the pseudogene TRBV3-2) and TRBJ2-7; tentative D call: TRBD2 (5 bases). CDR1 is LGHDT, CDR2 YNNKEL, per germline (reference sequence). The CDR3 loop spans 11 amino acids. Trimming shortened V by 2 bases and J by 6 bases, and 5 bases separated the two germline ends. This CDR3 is CASSQSGEQYF. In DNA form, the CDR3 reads TGTGCCAGCAGCCAAAGCGGCGAGCAGTACTTC.

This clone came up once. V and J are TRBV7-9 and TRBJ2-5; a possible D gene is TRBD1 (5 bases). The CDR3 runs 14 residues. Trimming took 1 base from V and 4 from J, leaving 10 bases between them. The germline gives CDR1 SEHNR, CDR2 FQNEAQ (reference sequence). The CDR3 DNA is TGTGCCAGCAGCTTAGGAGACAGCCGAGAGACCCAGTACTTC. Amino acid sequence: CASSLGDSRETQYF.

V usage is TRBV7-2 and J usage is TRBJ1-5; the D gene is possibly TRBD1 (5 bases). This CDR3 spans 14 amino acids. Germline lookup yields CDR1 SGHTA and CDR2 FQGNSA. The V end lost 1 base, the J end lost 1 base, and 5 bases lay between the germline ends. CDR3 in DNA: TGTGCCAGCAGCTTAGGGGACAGCAATCAGCCCCAGCATTTT. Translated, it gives CASSLGDSNQPQHF.

The DNA of the CDR3 is TGTGCCAGCAGCTCGGGGACTAGCGGGTCCCGTAACACCGGGGAGCTGTTTTTT. It yields the protein CASSSGTSGSRNTGELFF. This chain uses TRBV9 with TRBJ2-2; 12 positions match TRBD2. The germline V gene has CDR1 SGDLS and CDR2 YYNGEE. This CDR3 region has 18 residues. The V and J ends lost 4 bases and 2 bases, in that order; junction bases with no gene match: 9.

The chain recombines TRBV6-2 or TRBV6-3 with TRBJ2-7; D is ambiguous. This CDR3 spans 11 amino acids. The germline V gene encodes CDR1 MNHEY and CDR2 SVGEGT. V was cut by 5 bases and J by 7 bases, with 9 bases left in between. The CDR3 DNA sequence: TGTGCCAGCAGTATACTCGGGGAGCAGTACTTC. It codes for CASSILGEQYF.

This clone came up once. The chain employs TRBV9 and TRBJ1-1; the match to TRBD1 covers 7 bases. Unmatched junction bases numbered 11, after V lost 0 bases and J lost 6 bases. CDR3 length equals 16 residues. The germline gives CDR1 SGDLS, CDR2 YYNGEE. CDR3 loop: CASSVVRSGGAPEAFF. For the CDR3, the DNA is TGTGCCAGCAGCGTAGTGAGGTCAGGGGGAGCACCTGAAGCTTTCTTT.

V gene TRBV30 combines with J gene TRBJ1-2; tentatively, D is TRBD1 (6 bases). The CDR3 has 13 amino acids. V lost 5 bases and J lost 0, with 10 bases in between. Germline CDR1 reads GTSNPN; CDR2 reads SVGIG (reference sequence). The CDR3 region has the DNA TGTGCCTGGCGGACAGAAGCTAACTATGGCTACACCTTC. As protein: CAWRTEANYGYTF.

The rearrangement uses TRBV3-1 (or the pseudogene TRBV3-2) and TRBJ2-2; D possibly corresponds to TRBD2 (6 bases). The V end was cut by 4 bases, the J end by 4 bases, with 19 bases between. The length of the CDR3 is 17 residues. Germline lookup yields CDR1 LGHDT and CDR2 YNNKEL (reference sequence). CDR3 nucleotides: TGTGCCAGCAGCCGGAGTAGCGGACTGACCTCCACCGGGGAGCTGTTTTTT. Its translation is CASSRSSGLTSTGELFF.

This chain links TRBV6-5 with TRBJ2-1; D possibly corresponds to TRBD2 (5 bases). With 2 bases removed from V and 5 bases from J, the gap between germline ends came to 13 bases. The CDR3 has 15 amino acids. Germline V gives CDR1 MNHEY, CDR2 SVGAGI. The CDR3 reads CASSYRRSMDNEQFF. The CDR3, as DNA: TGTGCCAGCAGTTACCGGAGGAGCATGGACAATGAGCAGTTCTTC.

The CDR3 nucleotides are TGTGCCAGCACCATAACTCCAGGGCGGCGCTACACCTTC. Encoded protein: CASTITPGRRYTF. The V gene is TRBV6-5, the J gene TRBJ1-2, with a tentative D call TRBD1 (5 bases). Trimming shortened V by 7 bases and J by 9 bases, and 18 bases separated the two germline ends. The V gene's germline CDR1 is MNHEY and CDR2 SVGAGI. The CDR3 extends over 13 amino acids.

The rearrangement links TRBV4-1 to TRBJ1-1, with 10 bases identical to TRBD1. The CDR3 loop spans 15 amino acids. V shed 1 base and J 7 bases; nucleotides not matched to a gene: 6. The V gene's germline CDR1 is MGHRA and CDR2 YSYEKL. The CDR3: CASSQADRGRGEAFF. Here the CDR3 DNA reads TGCGCCAGCAGCCAAGCAGACAGGGGGCGCGGTGAAGCTTTCTTT.

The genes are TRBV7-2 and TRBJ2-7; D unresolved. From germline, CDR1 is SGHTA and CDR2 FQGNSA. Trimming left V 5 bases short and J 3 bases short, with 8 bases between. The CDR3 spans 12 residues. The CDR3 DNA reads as TGTGCCAGCAGCCTGATCCACTACGAGCAGTACTTC. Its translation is CASSLIHYEQYF.

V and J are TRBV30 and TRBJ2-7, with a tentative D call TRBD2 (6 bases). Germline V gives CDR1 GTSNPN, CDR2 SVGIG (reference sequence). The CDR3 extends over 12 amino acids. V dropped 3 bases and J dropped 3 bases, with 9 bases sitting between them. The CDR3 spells CAWRGGGYEQYF. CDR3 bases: TGTGCCTGGAGGGGGGGAGGCTACGAGCAGTACTTC.

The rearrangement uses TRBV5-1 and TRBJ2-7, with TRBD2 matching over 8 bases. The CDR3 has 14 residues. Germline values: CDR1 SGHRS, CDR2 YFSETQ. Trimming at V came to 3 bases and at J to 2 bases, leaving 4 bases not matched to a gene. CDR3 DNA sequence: TGCGCCAGCAGCTCGACTAGCGCCACCTACGAGCAGTACTTC. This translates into CASSSTSATYEQYF.

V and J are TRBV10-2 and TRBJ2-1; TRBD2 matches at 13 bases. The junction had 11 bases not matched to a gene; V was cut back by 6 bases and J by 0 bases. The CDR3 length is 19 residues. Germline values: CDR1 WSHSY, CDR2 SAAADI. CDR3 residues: CASRNGTSGVQSSYNEQFF. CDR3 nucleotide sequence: TGCGCCAGCAGGAACGGGACTAGCGGGGTCCAGAGCTCCTACAATGAGCAGTTCTTC.

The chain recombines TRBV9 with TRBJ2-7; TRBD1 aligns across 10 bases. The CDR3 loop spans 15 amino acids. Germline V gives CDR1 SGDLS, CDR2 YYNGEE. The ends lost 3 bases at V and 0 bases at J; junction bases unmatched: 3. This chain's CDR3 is CASSADRGFSYEQYF. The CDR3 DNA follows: TGTGCCAGCAGCGCGGACAGGGGGTTCTCCTACGAGCAGTACTTC.

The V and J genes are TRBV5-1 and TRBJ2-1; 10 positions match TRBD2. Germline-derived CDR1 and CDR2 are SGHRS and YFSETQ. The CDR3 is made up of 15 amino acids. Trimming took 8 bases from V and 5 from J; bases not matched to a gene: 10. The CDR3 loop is CASSRVLAGDNEQFF. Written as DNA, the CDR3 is TGCGCCAGTAGCCGGGTGCTAGCGGGGGACAATGAGCAGTTCTTC.